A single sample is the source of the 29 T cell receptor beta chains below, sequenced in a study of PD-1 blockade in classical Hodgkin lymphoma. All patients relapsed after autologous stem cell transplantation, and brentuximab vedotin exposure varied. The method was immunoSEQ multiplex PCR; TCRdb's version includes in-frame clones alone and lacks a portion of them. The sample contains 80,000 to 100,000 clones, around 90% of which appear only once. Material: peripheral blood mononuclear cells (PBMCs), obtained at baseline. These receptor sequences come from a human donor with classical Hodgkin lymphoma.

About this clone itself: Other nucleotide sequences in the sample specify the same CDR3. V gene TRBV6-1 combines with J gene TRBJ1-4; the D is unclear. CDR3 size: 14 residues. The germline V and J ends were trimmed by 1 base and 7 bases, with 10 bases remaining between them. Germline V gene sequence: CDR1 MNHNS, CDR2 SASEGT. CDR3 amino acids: CASSEGGTGEKLFF. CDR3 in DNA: TGTGCCAGCAGTGAAGGAGGAACGGGTGAAAAACTGTTTTTT.

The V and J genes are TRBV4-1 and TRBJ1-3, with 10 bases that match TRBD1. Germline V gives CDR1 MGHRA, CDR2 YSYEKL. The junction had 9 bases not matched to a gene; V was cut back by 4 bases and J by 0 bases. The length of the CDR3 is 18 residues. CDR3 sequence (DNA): TGCGCCAGCAGCCCTATCCAACGGACAGGGGGCTCTGGAAACACCATATATTTT. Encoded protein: CASSPIQRTGGSGNTIYF.

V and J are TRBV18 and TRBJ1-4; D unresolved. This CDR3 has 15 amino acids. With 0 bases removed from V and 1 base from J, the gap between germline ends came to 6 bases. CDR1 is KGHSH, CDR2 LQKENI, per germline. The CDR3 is CASSPPAGTNEKLFF. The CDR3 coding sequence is TGTGCCAGCTCACCACCGGCGGGAACTAATGAAAAACTGTTTTTT. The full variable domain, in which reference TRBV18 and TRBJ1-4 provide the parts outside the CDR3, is NAGVMQNPRHLVRRRGQEARLRCSPMKGHSHVYWYRQLPEEGLKFMVYLQKENIIDESGMPKERFSAEFPKEGPSILRIQQVVRGDSAAYFCASSPPAGTNEKLFFGSGTQLSVL.

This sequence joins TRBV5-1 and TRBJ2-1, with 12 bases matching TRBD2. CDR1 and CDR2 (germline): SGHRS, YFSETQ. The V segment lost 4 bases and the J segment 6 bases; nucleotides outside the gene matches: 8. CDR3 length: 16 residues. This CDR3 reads CASSPMTSGRSNEQFF. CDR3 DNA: TGCGCCAGCAGCCCAATGACTAGCGGGAGAAGCAATGAGCAGTTCTTC.

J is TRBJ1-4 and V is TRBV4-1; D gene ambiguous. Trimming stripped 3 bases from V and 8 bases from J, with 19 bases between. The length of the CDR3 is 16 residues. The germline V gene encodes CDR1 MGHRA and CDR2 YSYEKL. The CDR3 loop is CASSQSPPILKEKLFF. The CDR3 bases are TGCGCCAGCAGCCAGAGTCCGCCAATTTTGAAGGAAAAACTGTTTTTT.

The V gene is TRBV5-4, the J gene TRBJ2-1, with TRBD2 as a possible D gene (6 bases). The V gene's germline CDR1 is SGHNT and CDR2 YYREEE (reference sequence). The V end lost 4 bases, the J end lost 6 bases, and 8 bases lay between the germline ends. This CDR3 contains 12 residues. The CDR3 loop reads CASSPGGNEQFF. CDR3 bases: TGTGCCAGCAGCCCCGGGGGCAATGAGCAGTTCTTC.

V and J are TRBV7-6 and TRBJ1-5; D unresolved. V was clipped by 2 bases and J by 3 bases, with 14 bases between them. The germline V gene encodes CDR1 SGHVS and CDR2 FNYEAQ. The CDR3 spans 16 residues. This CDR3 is CASSLFPRELNQPQHF. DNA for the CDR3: TGTGCCAGCAGCTTATTCCCCCGGGAACTCAATCAGCCCCAGCATTTT.

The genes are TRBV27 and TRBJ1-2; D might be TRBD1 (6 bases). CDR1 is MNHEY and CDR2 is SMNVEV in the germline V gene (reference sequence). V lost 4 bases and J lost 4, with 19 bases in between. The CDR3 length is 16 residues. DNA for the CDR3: TGTGCCAGCAGTTCCTTCCCGTCGGGACACCTCTATGGCTACACCTTC. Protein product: CASSSFPSGHLYGYTF.

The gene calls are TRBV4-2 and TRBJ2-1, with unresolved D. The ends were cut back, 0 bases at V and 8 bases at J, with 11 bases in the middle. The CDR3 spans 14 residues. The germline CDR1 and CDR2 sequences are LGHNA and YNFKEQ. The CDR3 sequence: CASSQDPAVHEQFF. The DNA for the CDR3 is TGTGCCAGCAGCCAAGATCCCGCCGTCCATGAGCAGTTCTTC.

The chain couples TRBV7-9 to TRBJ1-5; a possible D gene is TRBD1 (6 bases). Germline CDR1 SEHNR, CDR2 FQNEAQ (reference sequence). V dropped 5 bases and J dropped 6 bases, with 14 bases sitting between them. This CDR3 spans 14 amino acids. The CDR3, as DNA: TGTGCCAGCAGCCCGCAGGGGAGGGCTCAGCCCCAGCATTTT. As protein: CASSPQGRAQPQHF.

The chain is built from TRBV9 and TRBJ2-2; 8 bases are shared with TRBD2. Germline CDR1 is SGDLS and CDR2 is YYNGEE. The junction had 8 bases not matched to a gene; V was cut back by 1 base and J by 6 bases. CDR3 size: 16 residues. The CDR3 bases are TGTGCCAGCAGCGTATTAGGGACTAGTGAGGCCGGGGAGCTGTTTTTT. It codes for CASSVLGTSEAGELFF.

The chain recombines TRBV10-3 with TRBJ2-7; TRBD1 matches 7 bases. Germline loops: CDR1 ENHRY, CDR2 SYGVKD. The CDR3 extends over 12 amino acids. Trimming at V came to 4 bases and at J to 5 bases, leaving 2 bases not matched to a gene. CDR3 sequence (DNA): TGTGCCATCAGTGGACAGGGAGACGAGCAGTACTTC. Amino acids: CAISGQGDEQYF.

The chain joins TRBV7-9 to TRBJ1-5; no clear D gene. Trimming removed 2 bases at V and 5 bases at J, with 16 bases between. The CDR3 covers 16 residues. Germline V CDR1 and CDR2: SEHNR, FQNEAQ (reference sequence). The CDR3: CASSLTLEGIDQPQHF. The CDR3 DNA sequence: TGTGCCAGCAGCTTAACTTTGGAGGGAATCGATCAGCCCCAGCATTTT.

CDR3 amino acids: CASSERLPGLAGPIPDNEQFF. The CDR3 DNA reads as TGCGCCAGCAGCGAGAGACTTCCGGGACTAGCGGGACCAATCCCTGACAATGAGCAGTTCTTC. The chain joins TRBV5-1 to TRBJ2-1; TRBD2 matches 13 bases. Unmatched junction bases numbered 21, after V lost 4 bases and J lost 5 bases. Looked up from germline, CDR1 is SGHRS and CDR2 is YFSETQ. CDR3 length: 21 amino acids. The whole variable domain, filled in from reference TRBV5-1 and TRBJ2-1, reads KAGVTQTPRYLIKTRGQQVTLSCSPISGHRSVSWYQQTPGQGLQFLFEYFSETQRNKGNFPGRFSGRQFSNSRSEMNVSTLELGDSALYLCASSERLPGLAGPIPDNEQFFGPGTRLTVL.

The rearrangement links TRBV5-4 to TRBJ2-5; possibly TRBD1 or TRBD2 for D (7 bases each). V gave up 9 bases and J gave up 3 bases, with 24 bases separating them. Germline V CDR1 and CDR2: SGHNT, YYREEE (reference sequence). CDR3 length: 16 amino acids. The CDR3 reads CATYWWAGGGKETQYF. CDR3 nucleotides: TGTGCCACTTATTGGTGGGCAGGGGGAGGGAAAGAGACCCAGTACTTC. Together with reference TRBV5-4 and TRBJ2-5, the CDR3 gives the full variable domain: ETGVTQSPTHLIKTRGQQVTLRCSSQSGHNTVSWYQQALGQGPQFIFQYYREEENGRGNFPPRFSGLQFPNYSSELNVNALELDDSALYLCATYWWAGGGKETQYFGPGTRLLVL.

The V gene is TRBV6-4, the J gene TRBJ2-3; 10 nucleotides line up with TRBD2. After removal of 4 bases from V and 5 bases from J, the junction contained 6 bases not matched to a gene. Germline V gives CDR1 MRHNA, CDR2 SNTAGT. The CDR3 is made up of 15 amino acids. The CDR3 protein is CASSVLAGAGDTQYF. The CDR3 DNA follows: TGTGCCAGCAGTGTTCTAGCGGGAGCAGGAGATACGCAGTATTTT.

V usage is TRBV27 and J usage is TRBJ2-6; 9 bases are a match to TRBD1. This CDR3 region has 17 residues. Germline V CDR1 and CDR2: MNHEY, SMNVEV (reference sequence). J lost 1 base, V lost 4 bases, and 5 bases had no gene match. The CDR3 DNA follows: TGTGCCAGCAGTTCCGGACAGGGGTTTTCTGGGGCCAACGTCCTGACTTTC. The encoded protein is CASSSGQGFSGANVLTF.

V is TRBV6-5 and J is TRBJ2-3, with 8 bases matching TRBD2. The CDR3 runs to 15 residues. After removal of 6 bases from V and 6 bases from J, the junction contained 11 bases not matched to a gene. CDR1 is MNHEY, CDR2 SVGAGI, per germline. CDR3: CASSRLAPLGDTQYF. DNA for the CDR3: TGTGCCAGCAGCAGACTAGCGCCACTCGGGGATACGCAGTATTTT.

DNA for the CDR3: TGTGCCAGCAGTTACTCCTTTGCGGGGCCCGAGCAGTTCTTC. Encoded protein: CASSYSFAGPEQFF. The rearrangement links TRBV6-5 to TRBJ2-1, with D possibly being TRBD2 (6 bases). The V end lost 0 bases, the J end lost 10 bases, and 13 bases lay between the germline ends. The CDR3 totals 14 residues. Germline CDR1 MNHEY, CDR2 SVGAGI.

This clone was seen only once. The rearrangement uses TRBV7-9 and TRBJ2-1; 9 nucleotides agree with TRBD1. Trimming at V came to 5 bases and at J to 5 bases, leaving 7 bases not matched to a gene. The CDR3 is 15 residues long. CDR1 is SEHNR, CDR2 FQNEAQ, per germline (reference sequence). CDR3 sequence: CASSTRDRANNEQFF. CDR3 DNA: TGTGCCAGCAGCACCCGGGACAGGGCGAACAATGAGCAGTTCTTC.

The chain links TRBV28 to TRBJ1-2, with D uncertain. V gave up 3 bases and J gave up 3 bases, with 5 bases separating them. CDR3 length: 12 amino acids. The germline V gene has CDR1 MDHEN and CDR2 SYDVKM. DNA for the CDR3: TGTGCCAGCAGTTTTAGGGACTATGGCTACACCTTC. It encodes CASSFRDYGYTF.

The CDR3: CASSLSGQVYEQYF. The CDR3 bases are TGTGCCAGCAGCCTATCGGGACAGGTCTACGAGCAGTACTTC. The rearrangement joins TRBV27 to TRBJ2-7, with 8 bases identical to TRBD1. V trimming: 6 bases; J trimming: 3 bases; junction bases outside the gene matches: 7. Germline lookup yields CDR1 MNHEY and CDR2 SMNVEV (reference sequence). The CDR3 runs 14 residues.

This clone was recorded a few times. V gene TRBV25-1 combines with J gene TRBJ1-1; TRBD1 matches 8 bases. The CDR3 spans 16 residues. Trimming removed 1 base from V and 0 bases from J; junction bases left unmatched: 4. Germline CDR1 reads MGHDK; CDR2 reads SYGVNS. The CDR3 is CASSEFGQGMNTEAFF. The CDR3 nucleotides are TGTGCCAGCAGTGAATTCGGACAGGGTATGAACACTGAAGCTTTCTTT. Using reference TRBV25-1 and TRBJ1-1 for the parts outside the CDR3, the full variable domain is EADIYQTPRYLVIGTGKKITLECSQTMGHDKMYWYQQDPGMELHLIHYSYGVNSTEKGDLSSESTVSRIRTEHFPLTLESARPSHTSQYLCASSEFGQGMNTEAFFGQGTRLTVV.

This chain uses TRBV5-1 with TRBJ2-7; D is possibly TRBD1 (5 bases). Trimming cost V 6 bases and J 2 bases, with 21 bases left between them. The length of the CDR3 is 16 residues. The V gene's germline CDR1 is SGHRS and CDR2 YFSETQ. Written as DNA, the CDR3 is TGCGCCAGCAACCCCCTTTTGCCAGGGATCCCCTACGAGCAGTACTTC. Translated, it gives CASNPLLPGIPYEQYF.

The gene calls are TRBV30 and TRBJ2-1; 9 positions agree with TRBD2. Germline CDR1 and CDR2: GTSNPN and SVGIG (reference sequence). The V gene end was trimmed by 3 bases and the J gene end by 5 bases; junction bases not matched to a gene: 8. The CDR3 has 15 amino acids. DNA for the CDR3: TGTGCCTGGAGATTTACGGGACTAGCCAACAATGAGCAGTTCTTC. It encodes CAWRFTGLANNEQFF.

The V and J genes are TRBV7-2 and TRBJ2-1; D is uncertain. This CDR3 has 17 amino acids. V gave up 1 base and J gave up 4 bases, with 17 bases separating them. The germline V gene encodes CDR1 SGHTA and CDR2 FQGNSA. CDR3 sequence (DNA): TGTGCCAGCAGCTTAGTCGTCCAAAGATCCGGGTACAATGAGCAGTTCTTC. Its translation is CASSLVVQRSGYNEQFF.

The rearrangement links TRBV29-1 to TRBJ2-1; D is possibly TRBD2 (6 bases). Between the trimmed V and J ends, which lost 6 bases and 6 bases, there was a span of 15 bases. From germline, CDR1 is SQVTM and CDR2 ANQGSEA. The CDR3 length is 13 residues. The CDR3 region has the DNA TGCAGCGTCCGTGGGGCGGGGATCAATGAGCAGTTCTTC. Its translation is CSVRGAGINEQFF.

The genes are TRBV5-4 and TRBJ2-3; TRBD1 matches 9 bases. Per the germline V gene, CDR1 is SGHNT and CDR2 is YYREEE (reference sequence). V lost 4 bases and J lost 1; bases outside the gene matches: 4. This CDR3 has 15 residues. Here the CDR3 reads CASSPWTGGTDTQYF. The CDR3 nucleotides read TGTGCCAGCAGCCCCTGGACAGGGGGCACAGATACGCAGTATTTT.

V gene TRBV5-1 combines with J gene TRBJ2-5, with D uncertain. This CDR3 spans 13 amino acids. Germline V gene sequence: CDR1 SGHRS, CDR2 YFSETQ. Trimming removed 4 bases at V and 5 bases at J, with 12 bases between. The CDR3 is CASSVFSGETQYF. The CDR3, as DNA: TGCGCCAGCAGCGTCTTCTCGGGTGAGACCCAGTACTTC.